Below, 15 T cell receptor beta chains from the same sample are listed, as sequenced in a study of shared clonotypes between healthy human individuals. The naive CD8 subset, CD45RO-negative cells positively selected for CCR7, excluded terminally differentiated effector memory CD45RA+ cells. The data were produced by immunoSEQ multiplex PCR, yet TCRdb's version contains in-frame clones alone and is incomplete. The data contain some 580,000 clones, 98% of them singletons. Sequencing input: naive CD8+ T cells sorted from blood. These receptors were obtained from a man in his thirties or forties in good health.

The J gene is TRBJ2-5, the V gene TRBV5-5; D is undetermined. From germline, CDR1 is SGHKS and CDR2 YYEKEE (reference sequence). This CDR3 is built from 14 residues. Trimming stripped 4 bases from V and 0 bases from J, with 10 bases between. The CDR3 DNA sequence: TGTGCCAGCAGCAATGACTTGTACCAAGAGACCCAGTACTTC. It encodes CASSNDLYQETQYF. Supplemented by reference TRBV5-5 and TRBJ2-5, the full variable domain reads DAGVTQSPTHLIKTRGQQVTLRCSPISGHKSVSWYQQVLGQGPQFIFQYYEKEERGRGNFPDRFSARQFPNYSSELNVNALLLGDSALYLCASSNDLYQETQYFGPGTRLLVL.

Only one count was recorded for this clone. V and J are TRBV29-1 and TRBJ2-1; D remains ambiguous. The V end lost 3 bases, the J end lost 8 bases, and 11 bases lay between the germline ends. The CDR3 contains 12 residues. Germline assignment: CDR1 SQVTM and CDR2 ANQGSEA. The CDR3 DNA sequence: TGCAGCGTTGATCGCGGAGCCGATGAGCAGTTCTTC. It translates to CSVDRGADEQFF.

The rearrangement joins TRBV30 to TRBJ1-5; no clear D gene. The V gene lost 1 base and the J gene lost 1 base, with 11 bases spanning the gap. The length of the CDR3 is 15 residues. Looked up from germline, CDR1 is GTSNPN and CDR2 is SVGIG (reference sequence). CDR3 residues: CAWSARTSSNQPQHF. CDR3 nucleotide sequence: TGTGCCTGGAGTGCCCGGACCTCCAGCAATCAGCCCCAGCATTTT. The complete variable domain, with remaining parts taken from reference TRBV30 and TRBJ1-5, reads SQTIHQWPATLVQPVGSPLSLECTVEGTSNPNLYWYRQAAGRGLQLLFYSVGIGQISSEVPQNLSASRPQDRQFILSSKKLLLSDSGFYLCAWSARTSSNQPQHFGDGTRLSIL.

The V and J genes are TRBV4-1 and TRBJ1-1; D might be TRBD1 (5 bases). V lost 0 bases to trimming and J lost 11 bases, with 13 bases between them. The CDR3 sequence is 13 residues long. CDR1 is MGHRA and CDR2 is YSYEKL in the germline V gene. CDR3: CASSQEWGYAAFF. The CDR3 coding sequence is TGCGCCAGCAGCCAAGAATGGGGCTACGCGGCTTTCTTT.

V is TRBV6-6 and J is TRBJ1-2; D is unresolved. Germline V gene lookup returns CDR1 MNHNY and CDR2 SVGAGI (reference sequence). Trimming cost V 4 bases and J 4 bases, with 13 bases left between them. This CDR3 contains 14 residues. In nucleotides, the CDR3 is TGTGCCAGCAGTTTACCCCCCCGCCTCTATGGCTACACCTTC. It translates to CASSLPPRLYGYTF.

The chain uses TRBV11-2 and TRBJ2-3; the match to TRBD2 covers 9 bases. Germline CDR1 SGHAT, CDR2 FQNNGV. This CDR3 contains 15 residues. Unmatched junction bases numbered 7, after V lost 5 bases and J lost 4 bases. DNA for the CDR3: TGTGCCAGCAGCGCCGTAGCGGGAGACGCAGATACGCAGTATTTT. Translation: CASSAVAGDADTQYF.

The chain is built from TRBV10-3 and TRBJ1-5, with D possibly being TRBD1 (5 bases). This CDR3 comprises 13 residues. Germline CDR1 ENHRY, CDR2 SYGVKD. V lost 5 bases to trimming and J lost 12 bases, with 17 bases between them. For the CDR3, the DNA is TGTGCCATCAGTCACAGCCCGGGGGAGCTCCAGCATTTT. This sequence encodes CAISHSPGELQHF.

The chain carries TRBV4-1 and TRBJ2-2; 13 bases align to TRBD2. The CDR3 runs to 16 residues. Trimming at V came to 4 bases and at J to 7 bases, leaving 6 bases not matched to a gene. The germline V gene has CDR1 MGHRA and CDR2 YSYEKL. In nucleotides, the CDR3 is TGCGCCAGCAGCCCAGGACTAGCGGGAGTCGGCGGGGAGCTGTTTTTT. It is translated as CASSPGLAGVGGELFF.

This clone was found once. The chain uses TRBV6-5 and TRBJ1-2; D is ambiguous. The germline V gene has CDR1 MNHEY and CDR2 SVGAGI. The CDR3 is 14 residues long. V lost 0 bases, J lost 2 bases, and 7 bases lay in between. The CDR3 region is CASSYSSANYGYTF. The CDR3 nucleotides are TGTGCCAGCAGTTACTCCTCTGCGAACTATGGCTACACCTTC.

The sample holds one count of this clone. This CDR3 reads CASSFAPGPDTQYF. Here the CDR3 DNA reads TGTGCCAGCAGCTTTGCCCCGGGACCAGATACGCAGTATTTT. J is TRBJ2-3 and V is TRBV7-7, with D perhaps being TRBD1 or TRBD2 (5 bases each). The CDR3 length is 14 residues. V gave up 3 bases and J gave up 4 bases, with 11 bases separating them. CDR1 is SSHAT and CDR2 is FNYEAQ in the germline V gene (reference sequence).

CDR3 protein: CSVPDRPNTEAFF. CDR3 nucleotides: TGCAGCGTCCCAGACAGACCAAACACTGAAGCTTTCTTT. The chain recombines TRBV29-1 with TRBJ1-1; TRBD1 might be the D (5 bases). The germline gives CDR1 SQVTM, CDR2 ANQGSEA. CDR3 size: 13 residues. V lost 6 bases to trimming and J lost 2 bases, with 13 bases between them.

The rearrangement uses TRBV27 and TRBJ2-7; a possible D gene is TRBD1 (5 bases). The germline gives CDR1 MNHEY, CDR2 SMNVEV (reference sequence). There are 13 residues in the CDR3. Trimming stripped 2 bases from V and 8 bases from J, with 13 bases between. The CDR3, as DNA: TGTGCCAGCAGTTTAATCGGCAGGGATCAGCAGTACTTC. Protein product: CASSLIGRDQQYF.

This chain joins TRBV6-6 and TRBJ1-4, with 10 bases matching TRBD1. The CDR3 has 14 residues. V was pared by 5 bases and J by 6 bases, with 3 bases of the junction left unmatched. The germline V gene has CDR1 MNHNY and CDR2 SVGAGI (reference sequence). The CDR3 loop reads CASSLGTGDEKLFF. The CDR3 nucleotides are TGTGCCAGCAGTCTCGGGACAGGGGATGAAAAACTGTTTTTT.

CDR3 region: CASSLAAGTYEYQETQYF. In DNA form, the CDR3 reads TGTGCCAGCAGCTTAGCCGCCGGGACATATGAGTACCAAGAGACCCAGTACTTC. The rearrangement links TRBV7-9 to TRBJ2-5, with D perhaps TRBD1 (6 bases). The V end lost 0 bases, the J end lost 0 bases, and 17 bases lay between the germline ends. Germline values: CDR1 SEHNR, CDR2 FQNEAQ (reference sequence). This CDR3 has 18 amino acids.

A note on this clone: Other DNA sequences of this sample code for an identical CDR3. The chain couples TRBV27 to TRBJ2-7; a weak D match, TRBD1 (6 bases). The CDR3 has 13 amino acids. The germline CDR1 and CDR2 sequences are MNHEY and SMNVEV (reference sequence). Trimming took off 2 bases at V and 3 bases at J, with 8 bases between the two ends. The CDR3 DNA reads TGTGCCAGCAGTTTACTAGGGGGCTACGAGCAGTACTTC. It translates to CASSLLGGYEQYF.